The present T cell receptor (beta chain) was sequenced within a study of cytomegalovirus exposure and HLA in healthy donors. Study-wide background: Early released data had about 85 million unique TCRs, all coming from HLA-typed donors. Study observations and caveats: Reports indicate that TCR beta sequences accurately predicted the HLA-A and HLA-B alleles of most subjects. Donors were assumed by presence/absence analyses to have roughly uniform sequencing depth. In a later analysis, across HLA loci, associated TCR counts were highest for DRB1, lowest for HLA-C.

Germline V gene sequence: CDR1 MGHRA, CDR2 YSYEKL. V was trimmed by 1 base and J by 7 bases, leaving 14 bases between them. The CDR3 totals 14 residues. The primer mix had 60 Vbeta and 13 Jbeta primers. Data came from immunoSEQ multiplex PCR; TCRdb stores just in-frame clones and leaves some out. The sample totals approximately 140,000 clones. Comments on this clone: Its antigen is not known.

The chain joins TRBV4-1 to TRBJ2-7; tentative D call: TRBD1 (5 bases). Sequenced: PBMCs. This receptor was identified in a woman aged 50 to 65 in good health and CMV-seronegative. The CDR3 here is CASSQVLGDREQYF. In DNA, the CDR3 is TGCGCCAGCAGCCAAGTATTAGGGGATAGGGAGCAGTACTTC.